Following are 21 T cell receptor beta chains from one sample sequenced in a study of human T cells and chemical hapten exposure. The time point here: healthy volunteer bleed at 6 weeks. It was unfractionated whole blood from which total RNA was extracted. Each CDR3 protein is one row after TCRdb ran MiXCR on the RACE reads. This sample yields about 77,000 distinct CDR3 sequences, of which approximately 8.1% are seen a single time; around 1.7% belongs to the top ten. The specimen was whole blood. The receptors originated from a female donor in good health. Some clones in this sample may be carry-over from other donors' samples.

This clonotype was detected ten times or more. Here the CDR3 reads CASSQDSRGAAEQYF. In DNA, the CDR3 is TGTGCCAGCAGCCAAGACTCCCGGGGGGCAGCCGAGCAGTACTTC. The V gene is TRBV14, the J gene TRBJ2-7, with a possible D match to TRBD2 (7 bases). V lost 0 bases, J lost 6 bases, and 15 bases lay in between. The CDR3 has 15 residues. Looked up from germline, CDR1 is SGHDN and CDR2 is FVKESK.

This clonotype has just a few counts. The chain has TRBV6-5 and TRBJ1-6; D is ambiguous. The CDR3 has 15 amino acids. The V end lost 7 bases, the J end lost 9 bases, and 19 bases lay between the germline ends. The germline V gene encodes CDR1 MNHEY and CDR2 SVGAGI. Written as DNA, the CDR3 is TGTGCCAGCACCCACTCCGGTACTATCGGTTCACCCCTCCACTTT. Amino acid sequence: CASTHSGTIGSPLHF.

This clonotype was seen ten or more times. The V call is TRBV20-1, the J call TRBJ1-1, with 7 bases lining up with TRBD1. The ends lost 5 bases at V and 12 bases at J; junction bases unmatched: 12. Germline CDR1 DFQATT, CDR2 SNEGSKA (reference sequence). This CDR3 contains 12 residues. The CDR3 DNA reads as TGCAGTGCTGGTTCCGGGACAGACATTACTTTCTTT. Protein: CSAGSGTDITFF.

The chain recombines TRBV20-1 with TRBJ1-2; D is ambiguous. CDR1 and CDR2 (germline): DFQATT, SNEGSKA (reference sequence). The CDR3 sequence is 13 residues long. The V and J ends lost 2 bases and 4 bases respectively, with 11 bases between them. CDR3 loop: CSARREGLYGYTF. The CDR3 DNA reads as TGCAGTGCTAGAAGGGAGGGCCTCTATGGCTACACCTTC.

V usage is TRBV20-1 and J usage is TRBJ1-1; D unclear. CDR1 is DFQATT and CDR2 is SNEGSKA in the germline V gene (reference sequence). The CDR3 totals 14 residues. The ends were cut back, 7 bases at V and 0 bases at J, with 15 bases in the middle. The DNA of the CDR3 is TGCAGTGTGTCTGTGGAAGCTATGAACACTGAAGCTTTCTTT. Its translation: CSVSVEAMNTEAFF.

In this sample, this clonotype turned up a few times. The chain joins TRBV29-1 to TRBJ1-1, with a tentative D call TRBD1 (6 bases). There are 11 residues in the CDR3. Germline CDR1 is SQVTM and CDR2 is ANQGSEA. Deletions cut 4 bases from V and 4 bases from J, with 7 bases between. CDR3 DNA sequence: TGCAGCGTTGTCAGGGGCACTGAAGCTTTCTTT. Its protein is CSVVRGTEAFF.

This clonotype was observed at least ten times. The CDR3 here is CASSFLAQRDPGANVLTF. The CDR3 DNA reads as TGTGCCAGCAGTTTTCTGGCCCAGCGCGACCCTGGGGCCAACGTCCTGACTTTC. This chain connects TRBV28 to TRBJ2-6; no definite D call. Germline-derived CDR1 and CDR2 are MDHEN and SYDVKM. Trimming removed 3 bases from V and 2 bases from J, with 17 bases in between. The CDR3 runs 18 residues.

The sample holds many counts of this clonotype. The V and J genes are TRBV10-3 and TRBJ1-2, with TRBD1 as a possible D gene (5 bases). Trimming shortened V by 8 bases and J by 2 bases, and 15 bases separated the two germline ends. The CDR3 spans 14 residues. Germline V gene data show CDR1 as ENHRY and CDR2 as SYGVKD. The CDR3 DNA is TGTGCCATCCAGGGCCGCCAGGGAAACTATGGCTACACCTTC. Translated, it gives CAIQGRQGNYGYTF.

The rearrangement links TRBV2 to TRBJ2-3; 8 bases fit TRBD1. CDR1 and CDR2 from the germline V gene are SNHLY and FYNNEI. The CDR3 is 15 amino acids. J lost 3 bases, V lost 6 bases, and 8 bases had no gene match. For the CDR3, the DNA is TGTGCCAGCAGCTTACCAGGGGGCCTGACAGATACGCAGTATTTT. This sequence encodes CASSLPGGLTDTQYF.

In this sample, this clonotype turned up a few times. The chain employs TRBV10-3 and TRBJ2-7, with D uncertain. V was clipped by 0 bases and J by 4 bases, with 4 bases between them. This CDR3 has 12 residues. CDR1 is ENHRY, CDR2 SYGVKD, per germline. CDR3 region: CAISESGYEQYF. In DNA, the CDR3 is TGTGCCATCAGTGAGTCAGGGTACGAGCAGTACTTC.

The sample holds a few counts of this clonotype. This rearrangement joins TRBV12-3 or TRBV12-4 to TRBJ1-2; D call uncertain. This CDR3 comprises 12 residues. V dropped 5 bases and J dropped 4 bases, with 8 bases sitting between them. Here the CDR3 reads CASSPSSYGYTF. The DNA of the CDR3 is TGTGCCAGCAGTCCAAGTTCCTATGGCTACACCTTC.

This clonotype was observed a few times. The V call is TRBV14, the J call TRBJ2-3; D not certain. Germline values: CDR1 SGHDN, CDR2 FVKESK. The CDR3 spans 15 residues. The germline V and J ends were trimmed by 1 base and 4 bases, with 12 bases remaining between them. CDR3 protein: CASSQGRFEADTQYF. In nucleotides, the CDR3 is TGTGCCAGCAGCCAAGGACGGTTTGAGGCAGATACGCAGTATTTT.

This clonotype came up many times. V is TRBV12-3 or TRBV12-4 and J is TRBJ1-2, with D possibly matching TRBD1 (5 bases). This CDR3 has 15 residues. V lost 1 base, J lost 2 bases, and 11 bases lay in between. DNA of the CDR3: TGTGCCAGCAGTTTAGGTACAGGTCGAAACTATGGCTACACCTTC. This encodes CASSLGTGRNYGYTF.

This clonotype was seen repeatedly, ten times or more. This rearrangement joins TRBV2 to TRBJ2-3, with a possible D match to TRBD1 (6 bases). The CDR3 is 13 residues long. The germline V gene has CDR1 SNHLY and CDR2 FYNNEI. V was clipped by 7 bases and J by 4 bases, with 12 bases between them. CDR3 amino acids: CASNRDMADTQYF. The CDR3, as DNA: TGTGCCAGCAACCGGGACATGGCAGATACGCAGTATTTT.

The gene calls are TRBV4-2 and TRBJ1-5; maybe TRBD1 (6 bases). From germline, CDR1 is LGHNA and CDR2 YNFKEQ. The CDR3 is 19 residues long. The ends were cut back, 0 bases at V and 4 bases at J, with 22 bases in the middle. Here the CDR3 reads CASSQDESRTALSNQPQHF. The CDR3 DNA follows: TGTGCCAGCAGCCAAGATGAATCGCGGACAGCTTTATCTAATCAGCCCCAGCATTTT.

This clonotype was seen at least ten times. This chain joins TRBV12-3 or TRBV12-4 and TRBJ1-1, with no clear D. V lost 7 bases, J lost 4 bases, and 19 bases lay in between. This CDR3 comprises 15 residues. This chain's CDR3 is CASTPGFGGRTEAFF. The DNA of the CDR3 is TGTGCCAGCACCCCAGGCTTCGGAGGTCGCACTGAAGCTTTCTTT.

The chain has TRBV19 and TRBJ1-4, with D uncertain. The CDR3 has 16 amino acids. The germline V gene has CDR1 LNHDA and CDR2 SQIVND (reference sequence). Trimming took off 10 bases at V and 0 bases at J, with 18 bases between the two ends. CDR3 DNA: TGTGCCACCCCGCGGCCCAAGAACTCAACTAATGAAAAACTGTTTTTT. Protein product: CATPRPKNSTNEKLFF.

This clonotype was recorded at least ten times. This chain joins TRBV4-2 and TRBJ2-1, with 7 positions matching TRBD2. J gave up 2 bases and V 0 bases, and 7 bases lay outside the gene matches. Germline V gene data show CDR1 as LGHNA and CDR2 as YNFKEQ. CDR3 length: 17 amino acids. The CDR3 reads CASSQDPIGTTYNEQFF. The CDR3 region has the DNA TGTGCCAGCAGCCAAGATCCGATTGGGACTACCTACAATGAGCAGTTCTTC.

V usage is TRBV5-1 and J usage is TRBJ1-1, with D unresolved. This CDR3 region has 14 residues. Germline lookup yields CDR1 SGHRS and CDR2 YFSETQ. The germline V and J ends were trimmed by 1 base and 1 base, with 8 bases remaining between them. The CDR3 coding sequence is TGCGCCAGCAGCTTGACACACCCGAACACTGAAGCTTTCTTT. Its protein is CASSLTHPNTEAFF.

The chain uses TRBV7-2 and TRBJ1-2, with D uncertain. V lost 4 bases and J lost 8, with 17 bases in between. The germline gives CDR1 SGHTA, CDR2 FQGNSA. The CDR3 runs to 14 residues. The CDR3 loop is CASSYRWSKSGYTF. CDR3 coding DNA: TGTGCCAGCAGCTACCGGTGGTCTAAGTCAGGCTACACCTTC. Supplemented by reference TRBV7-2 and TRBJ1-2, the full variable domain reads GAGVSQSPSNKVTEKGKDVELRCDPISGHTALYWYRQSLGQGLEFLIYFQGNSAPDKSGLPSDRFSAERTGGSVSTLTIQRTQQEDSAVYLCASSYRWSKSGYTFGSGTRLTVV.

The chain joins TRBV20-1 to TRBJ1-1, with 7 bases fitting TRBD1. This CDR3 region has 13 residues. The trim removed 6 bases at V and 5 bases at J, leaving 9 bases unmatched. CDR1 DFQATT and CDR2 SNEGSKA come from the germline V gene (reference sequence). CDR3 DNA: TGCAGTGCCCCTGTGACAGGGAAAACTGAAGCTTTCTTT. Its translation is CSAPVTGKTEAFF.